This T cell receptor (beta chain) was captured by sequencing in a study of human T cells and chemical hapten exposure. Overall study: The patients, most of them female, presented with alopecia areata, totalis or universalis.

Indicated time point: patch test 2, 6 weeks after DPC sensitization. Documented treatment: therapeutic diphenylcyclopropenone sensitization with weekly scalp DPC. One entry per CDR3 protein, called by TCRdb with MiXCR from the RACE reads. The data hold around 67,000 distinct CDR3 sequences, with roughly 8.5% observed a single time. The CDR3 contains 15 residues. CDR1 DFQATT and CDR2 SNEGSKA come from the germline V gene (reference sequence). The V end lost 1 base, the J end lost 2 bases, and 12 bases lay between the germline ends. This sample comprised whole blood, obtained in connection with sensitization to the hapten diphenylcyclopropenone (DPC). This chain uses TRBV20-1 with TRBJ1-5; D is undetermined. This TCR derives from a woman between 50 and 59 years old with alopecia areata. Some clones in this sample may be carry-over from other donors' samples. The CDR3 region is CSARVSGSGNQPQHF. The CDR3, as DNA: TGCAGTGCTAGAGTTTCGGGGAGCGGCAATCAGCCCCAGCATTTT.